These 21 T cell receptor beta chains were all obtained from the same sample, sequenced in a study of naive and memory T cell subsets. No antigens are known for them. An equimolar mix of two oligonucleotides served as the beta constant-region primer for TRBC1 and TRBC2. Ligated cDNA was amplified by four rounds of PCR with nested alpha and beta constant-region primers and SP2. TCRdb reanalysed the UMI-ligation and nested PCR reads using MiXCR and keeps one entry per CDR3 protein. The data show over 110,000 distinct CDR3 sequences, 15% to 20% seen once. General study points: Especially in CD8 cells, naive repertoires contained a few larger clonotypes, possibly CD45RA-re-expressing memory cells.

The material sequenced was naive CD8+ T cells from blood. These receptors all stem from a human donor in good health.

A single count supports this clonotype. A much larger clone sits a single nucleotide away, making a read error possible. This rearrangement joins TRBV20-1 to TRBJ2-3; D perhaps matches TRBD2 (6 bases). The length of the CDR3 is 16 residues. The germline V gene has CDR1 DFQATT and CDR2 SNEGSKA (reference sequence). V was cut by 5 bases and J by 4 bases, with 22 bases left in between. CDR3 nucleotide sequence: TGCAGTGCTCAGGCCACTTTAGCGGTCCCAGCAGATACGCAGTATTTT. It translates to CSAQATLAVPADTQYF.

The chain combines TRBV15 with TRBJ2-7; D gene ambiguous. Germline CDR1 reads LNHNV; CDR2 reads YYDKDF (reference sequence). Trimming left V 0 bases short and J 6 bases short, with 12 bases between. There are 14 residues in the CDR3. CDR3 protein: CATSRDTMFSEQYF. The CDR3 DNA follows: TGTGCCACCAGCAGAGATACGATGTTTAGCGAGCAGTACTTC.

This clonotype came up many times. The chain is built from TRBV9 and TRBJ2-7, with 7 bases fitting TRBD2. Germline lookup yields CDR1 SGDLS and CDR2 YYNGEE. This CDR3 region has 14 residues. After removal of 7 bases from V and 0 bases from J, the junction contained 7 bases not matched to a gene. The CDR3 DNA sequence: TGTGCCAGCGGGGCCGGGGGGAGCTCCTACGAGCAGTACTTC. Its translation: CASGAGGSSYEQYF.

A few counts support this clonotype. In nucleotides, the CDR3 is TGCGCCAGCAGCCAACTCTTGGGCGTCTCAGATACGCAGTATTTT. Translated: CASSQLLGVSDTQYF. The chain employs TRBV4-1 and TRBJ2-3; D unclear. The V end was cut by 2 bases, the J end by 4 bases, with 13 bases between. Germline V gene data show CDR1 as MGHRA and CDR2 as YSYEKL. CDR3 length: 15 residues.

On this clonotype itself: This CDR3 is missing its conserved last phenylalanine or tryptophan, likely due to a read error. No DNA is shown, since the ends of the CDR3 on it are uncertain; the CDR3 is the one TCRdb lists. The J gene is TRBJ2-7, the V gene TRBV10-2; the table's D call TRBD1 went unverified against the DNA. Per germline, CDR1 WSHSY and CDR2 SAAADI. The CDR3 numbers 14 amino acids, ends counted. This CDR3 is CASSDPPRDPSPIL.

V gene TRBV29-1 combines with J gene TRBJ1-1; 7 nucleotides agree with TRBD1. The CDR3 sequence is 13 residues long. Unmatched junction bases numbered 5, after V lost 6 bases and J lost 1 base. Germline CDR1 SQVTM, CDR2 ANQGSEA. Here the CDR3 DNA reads TGCAGCGTATTGACAGGGCAGAACACTGAAGCTTTCTTT. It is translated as CSVLTGQNTEAFF.

The CDR3 nucleotides are TGTGCCAGCAGTTCGGTTTCTATGGGCGAGCAGTACTTC. Its protein is CASSSVSMGEQYF. The chain recombines TRBV27 with TRBJ2-7; D gene ambiguous. The V end was cut by 4 bases, the J end by 6 bases, with 13 bases between. This CDR3 region has 13 residues. The germline V gene has CDR1 MNHEY and CDR2 SMNVEV (reference sequence).

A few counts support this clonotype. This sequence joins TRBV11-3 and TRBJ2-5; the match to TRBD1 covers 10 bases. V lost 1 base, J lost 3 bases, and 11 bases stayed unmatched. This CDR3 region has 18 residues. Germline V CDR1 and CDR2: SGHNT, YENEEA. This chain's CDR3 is CASSLAATGTGEEETQYF. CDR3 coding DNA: TGTGCCAGCAGCTTAGCCGCAACCGGGACAGGGGAAGAAGAGACCCAGTACTTC.

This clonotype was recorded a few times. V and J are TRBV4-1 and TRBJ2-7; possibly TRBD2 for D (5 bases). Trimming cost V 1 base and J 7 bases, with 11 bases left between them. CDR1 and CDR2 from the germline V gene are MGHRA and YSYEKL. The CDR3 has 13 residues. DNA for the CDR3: TGCGCCAGCAGCCAAGTCGGGCCGGGGGAGCAGTACTTC. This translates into CASSQVGPGEQYF.

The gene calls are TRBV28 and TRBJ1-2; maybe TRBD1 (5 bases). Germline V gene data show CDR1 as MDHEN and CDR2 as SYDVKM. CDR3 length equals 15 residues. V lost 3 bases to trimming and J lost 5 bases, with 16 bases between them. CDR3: CASSLWGSEIYGYTF. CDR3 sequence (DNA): TGTGCCAGCAGTTTGTGGGGCAGCGAGATTTATGGCTACACCTTC.

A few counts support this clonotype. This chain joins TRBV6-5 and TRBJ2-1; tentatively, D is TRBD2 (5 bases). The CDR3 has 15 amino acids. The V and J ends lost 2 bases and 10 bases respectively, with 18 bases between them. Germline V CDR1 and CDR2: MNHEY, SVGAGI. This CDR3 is CASSYDIGGSKEQFF. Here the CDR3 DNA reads TGTGCCAGCAGTTACGATATCGGCGGGTCAAAGGAGCAGTTCTTC.

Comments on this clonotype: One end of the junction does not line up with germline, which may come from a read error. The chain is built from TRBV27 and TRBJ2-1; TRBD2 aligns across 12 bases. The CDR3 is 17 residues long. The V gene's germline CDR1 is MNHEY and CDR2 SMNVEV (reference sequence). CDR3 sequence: CASSLAGLAGSPYEKFF. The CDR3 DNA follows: TGTGCCAGCAGTTTAGCAGGACTAGCGGGATCCCCCTATGAGAAGTTCTTC.

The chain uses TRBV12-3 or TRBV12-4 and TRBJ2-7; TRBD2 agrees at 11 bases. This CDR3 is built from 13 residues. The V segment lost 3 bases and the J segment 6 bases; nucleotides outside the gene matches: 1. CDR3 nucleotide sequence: TGTGCCAGCAGTTTGGGACTAGCGGCCGAGCAGTACTTC. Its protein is CASSLGLAAEQYF.

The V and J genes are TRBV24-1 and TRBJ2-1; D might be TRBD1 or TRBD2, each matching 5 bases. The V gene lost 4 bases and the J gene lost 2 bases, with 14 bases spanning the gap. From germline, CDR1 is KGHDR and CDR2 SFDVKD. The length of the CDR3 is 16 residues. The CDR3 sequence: CATSDQRGETYNEQFF. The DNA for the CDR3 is TGTGCCACCAGTGACCAGAGGGGAGAAACCTACAATGAGCAGTTCTTC.

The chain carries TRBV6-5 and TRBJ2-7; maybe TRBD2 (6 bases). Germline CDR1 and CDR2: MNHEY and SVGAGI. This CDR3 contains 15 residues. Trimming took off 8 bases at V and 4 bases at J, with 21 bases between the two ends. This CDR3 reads CASAPRTGVVYEQYF. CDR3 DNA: TGTGCCAGCGCCCCACGTACGGGAGTTGTATACGAGCAGTACTTC.

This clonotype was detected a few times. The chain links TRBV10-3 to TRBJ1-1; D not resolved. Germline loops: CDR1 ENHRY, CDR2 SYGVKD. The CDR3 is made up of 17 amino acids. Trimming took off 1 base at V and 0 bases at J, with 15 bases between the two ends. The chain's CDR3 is CAISELGPAALNTEAFF. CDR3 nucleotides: TGTGCCATCAGTGAGTTAGGGCCAGCAGCTTTGAACACTGAAGCTTTCTTT.

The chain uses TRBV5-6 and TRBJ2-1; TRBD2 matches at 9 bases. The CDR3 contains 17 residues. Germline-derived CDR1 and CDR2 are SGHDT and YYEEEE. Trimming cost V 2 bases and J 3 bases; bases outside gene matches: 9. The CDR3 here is CASSLSIGTSHYNEQFF. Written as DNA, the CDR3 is TGTGCCAGCAGCTTAAGCATCGGGACTAGCCACTACAATGAGCAGTTCTTC.

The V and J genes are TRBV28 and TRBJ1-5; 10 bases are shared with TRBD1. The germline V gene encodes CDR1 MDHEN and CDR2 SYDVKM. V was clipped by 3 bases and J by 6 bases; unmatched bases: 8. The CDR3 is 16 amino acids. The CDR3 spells CASSLTGGGLGQPQHF. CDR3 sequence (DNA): TGTGCCAGCAGTTTGACAGGGGGCGGGTTGGGTCAGCCCCAGCATTTT. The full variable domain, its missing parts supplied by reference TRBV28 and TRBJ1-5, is DVKVTQSSRYLVKRTGEKVFLECVQDMDHENMFWYRQDPGLGLRLIYFSYDVKMKEKGDIPEGYSVSREKKERFSLILESASTNQTSMYLCASSLTGGGLGQPQHFGDGTRLSIL.

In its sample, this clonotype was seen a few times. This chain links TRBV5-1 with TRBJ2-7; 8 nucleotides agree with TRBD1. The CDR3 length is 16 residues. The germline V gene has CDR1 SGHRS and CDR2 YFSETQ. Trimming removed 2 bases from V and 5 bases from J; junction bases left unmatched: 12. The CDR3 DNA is TGCGCCAGCAGCTTCCGGCGACAGGGGTATGGTAACGAGCAGTACTTC. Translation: CASSFRRQGYGNEQYF.

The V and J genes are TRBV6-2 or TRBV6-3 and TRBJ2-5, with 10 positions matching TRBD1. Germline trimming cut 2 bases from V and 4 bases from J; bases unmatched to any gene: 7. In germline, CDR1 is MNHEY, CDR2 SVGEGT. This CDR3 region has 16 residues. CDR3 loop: CASSYDGQGERETQYF. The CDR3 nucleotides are TGTGCCAGCAGTTACGACGGACAGGGGGAAAGAGAGACCCAGTACTTC.

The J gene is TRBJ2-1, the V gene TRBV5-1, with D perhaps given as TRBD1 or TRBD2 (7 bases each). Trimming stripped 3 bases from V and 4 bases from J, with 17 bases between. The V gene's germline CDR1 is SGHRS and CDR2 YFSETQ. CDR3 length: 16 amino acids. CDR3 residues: CASSSQKRDRYNEQFF. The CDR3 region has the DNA TGCGCCAGCAGCTCACAAAAGCGGGACAGATACAATGAGCAGTTCTTC.